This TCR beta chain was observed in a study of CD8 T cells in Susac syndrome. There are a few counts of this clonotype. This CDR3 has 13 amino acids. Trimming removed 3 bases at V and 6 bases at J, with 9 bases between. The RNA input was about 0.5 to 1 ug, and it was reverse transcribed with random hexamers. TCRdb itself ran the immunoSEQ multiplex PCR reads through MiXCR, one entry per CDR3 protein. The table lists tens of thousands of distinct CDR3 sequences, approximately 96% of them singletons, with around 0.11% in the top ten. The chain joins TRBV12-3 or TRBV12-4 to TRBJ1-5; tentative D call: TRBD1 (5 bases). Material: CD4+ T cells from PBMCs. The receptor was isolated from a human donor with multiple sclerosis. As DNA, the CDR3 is TGTGCCAGCAGTTTGCGGGGGAGTCAGCCCCAGCATTTT. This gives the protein CASSLRGSQPQHF.